This T cell receptor (beta chain) stems from a study of T cell repertoires in cytomegalovirus infection. Trimming cost V 2 bases and J 6 bases; bases outside gene matches: 7. The germline gives CDR1 MNHEY, CDR2 SVGEGT. The CDR3 contains 15 residues. TCRdb ran MiXCR on the reads and lists one entry per CDR3 protein. The data contain tens of thousands of distinct CDR3 sequences, approximately 3.7% of them singletons. Many counts were recorded for this clonotype. Sequencing used PBMCs. The clonotype originates from a human donor in good health (CMV status not recorded). Some clones in this sample may be carry-over from other donors' samples. V and J are TRBV6-2 or TRBV6-3 and TRBJ1-1; 9 bases fit TRBD1. CDR3 region: CASSYDGTGRPEAFF. CDR3 nucleotides: TGTGCCAGCAGTTACGACGGGACAGGGAGGCCTGAAGCTTTCTTT.